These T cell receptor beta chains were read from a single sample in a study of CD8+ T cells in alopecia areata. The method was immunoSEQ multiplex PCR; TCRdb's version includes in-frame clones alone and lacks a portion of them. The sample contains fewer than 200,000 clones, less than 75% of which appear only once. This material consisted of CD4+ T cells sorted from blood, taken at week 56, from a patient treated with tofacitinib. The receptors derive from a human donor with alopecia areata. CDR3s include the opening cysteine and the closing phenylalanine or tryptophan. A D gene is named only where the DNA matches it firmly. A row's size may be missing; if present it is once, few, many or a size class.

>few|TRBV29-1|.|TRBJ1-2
TGCAGCGTTGCAGACGGGAACTATGGCTACACCTTC
CSVADGNYGYTF
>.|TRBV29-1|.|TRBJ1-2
TGCAGCGTGGAGGAGGGCACAGAGAGGGGCTACACCTTC
CSVEEGTERGYTF
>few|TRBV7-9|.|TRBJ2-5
TGTGCCAGCAGGCCTAGTGGAGAGACCCAGTACTTC
CASRPSGETQYF
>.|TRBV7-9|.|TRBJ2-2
TGTGCCAGCACCCGGGGGCAGACTAACACCGGGGAGCTGTTTTTT
CASTRGQTNTGELFF
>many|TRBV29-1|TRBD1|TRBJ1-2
TGCAGCGTTCGACAGGGGGCAACCTATGGCTACACCTTC
CSVRQGATYGYTF
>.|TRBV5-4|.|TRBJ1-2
TGTGCCAGCAGCACCTGGACAGCTAACTATGGCTACACCTTC
CASSTWTANYGYTF
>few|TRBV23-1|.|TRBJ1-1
TGCGCCAGTCGAGGCAGAAAAGCTTTCTTT
CASRGRKAFF
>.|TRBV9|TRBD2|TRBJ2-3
TGTGCCAGCAGCCCCCCGGGCGGGAGAACAGATACGCAGTATTTT
CASSPPGGRTDTQYF
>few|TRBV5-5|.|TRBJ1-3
TGTGCCAGCAGCCGGACGGACGGAAACACCATATATTTT
CASSRTDGNTIYF
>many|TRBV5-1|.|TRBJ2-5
TGCGCCAGCAGCTTGAAGGGTCAGGGGGAGACCCAGTACTTC
CASSLKGQGETQYF
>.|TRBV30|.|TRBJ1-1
TGTGCCTGGAAAACAGGGAATTCGGAAGCTTTCTTT
CAWKTGNSEAFF
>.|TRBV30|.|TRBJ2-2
TGTGCCTGCCTCCGGGACTTCAACACCGGGGAGCTGTTTTTT
CACLRDFNTGELFF
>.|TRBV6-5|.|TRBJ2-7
TGTGCCAGCAGGACCAGTCGTAGGTCCGAGCAGTACTTC
CASRTSRRSEQYF
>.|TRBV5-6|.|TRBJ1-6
TGTGCCAGCAGCCCCGAACGGAGGGCGCCACCCCTCCACTTT
CASSPERRAPPLHF
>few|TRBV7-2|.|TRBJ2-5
TGTGCCAGCAGCTTATCGGTCCAAGAGACCCAGTACTTC
CASSLSVQETQYF
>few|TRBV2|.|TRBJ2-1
TGTGCCAACGGAGATAGCAGGAATGAGCAGTTCTTC
CANGDSRNEQFF
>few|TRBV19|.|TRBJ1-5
TGTGCCAGTAGTGCCGGGCAGCGGCAGCCCCAGCATTTT
CASSAGQRQPQHF
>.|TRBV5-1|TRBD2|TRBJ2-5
TGCGCCAGCAGCTTGGAGGAGCGGGGATGGGAGACCCAGTACTTC
CASSLEERGWETQYF
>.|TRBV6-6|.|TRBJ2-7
TGTGCCAGCAGTTACGCAGAAGGGGTCGAGCAGTACTTC
CASSYAEGVEQYF
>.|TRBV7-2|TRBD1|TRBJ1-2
TGTGCCAGCAGCGGACAGGGACCCTATGGCTACACCTTC
CASSGQGPYGYTF
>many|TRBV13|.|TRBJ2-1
TGTGCCAGCAGCGTCCGGGGGGCGGGTGAGCAGTTCTTC
CASSVRGAGEQFF
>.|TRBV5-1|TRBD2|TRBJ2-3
TGCGCCAGCAGCTGGGGGACTAGCGGGACCACAGATACGCAGTATTTT
CASSWGTSGTTDTQYF